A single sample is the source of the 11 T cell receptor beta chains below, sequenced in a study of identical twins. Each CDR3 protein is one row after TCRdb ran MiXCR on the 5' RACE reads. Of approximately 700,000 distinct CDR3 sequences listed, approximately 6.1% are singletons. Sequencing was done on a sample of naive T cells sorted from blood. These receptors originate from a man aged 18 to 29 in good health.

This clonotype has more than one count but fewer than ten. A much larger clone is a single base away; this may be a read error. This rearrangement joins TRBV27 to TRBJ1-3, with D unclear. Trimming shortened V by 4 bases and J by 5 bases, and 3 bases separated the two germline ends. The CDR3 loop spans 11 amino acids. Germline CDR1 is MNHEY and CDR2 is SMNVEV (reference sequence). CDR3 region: CASSSRNTIYF. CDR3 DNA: TGTGCCAGCAGTTCCCGAAACACCATATATTTT.

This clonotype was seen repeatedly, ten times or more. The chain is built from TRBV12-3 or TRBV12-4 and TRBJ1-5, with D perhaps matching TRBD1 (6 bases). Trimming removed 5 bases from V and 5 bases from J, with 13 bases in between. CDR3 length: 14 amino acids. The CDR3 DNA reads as TGTGCCAGCAGTGTGCGGGGGGCCTATCAGCCCCAGCATTTT. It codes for CASSVRGAYQPQHF.

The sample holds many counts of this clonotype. CDR3 sequence (DNA): TGTGCCAGCAGCCAAGCGGGAGGGCCCTACAATGAGCAGTTCTTC. Amino acid sequence: CASSQAGGPYNEQFF. This chain links TRBV4-2 with TRBJ2-1; TRBD2 matches 8 bases. V was pared by 1 base and J by 2 bases, with 1 base of the junction left unmatched. The CDR3 totals 15 residues. In germline, CDR1 is LGHNA, CDR2 YNFKEQ.

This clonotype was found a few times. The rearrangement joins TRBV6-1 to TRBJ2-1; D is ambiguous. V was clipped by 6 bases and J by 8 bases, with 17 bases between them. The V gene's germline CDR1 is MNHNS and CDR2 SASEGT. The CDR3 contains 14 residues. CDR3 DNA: TGTGCCAGCAGACTCTCAAAAGCCCGGTATGAGCAGTTCTTC. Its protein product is CASRLSKARYEQFF.

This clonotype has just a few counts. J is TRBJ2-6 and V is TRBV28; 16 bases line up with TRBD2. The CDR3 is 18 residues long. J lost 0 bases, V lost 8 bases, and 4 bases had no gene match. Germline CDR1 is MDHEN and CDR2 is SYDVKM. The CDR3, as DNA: TGTGCCAGCGGAGGGACTAGCGGGAGGGCCTCTGGGGCCAACGTCCTGACTTTC. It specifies CASGGTSGRASGANVLTF. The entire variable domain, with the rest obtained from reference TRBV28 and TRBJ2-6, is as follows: DVKVTQSSRYLVKRTGEKVFLECVQDMDHENMFWYRQDPGLGLRLIYFSYDVKMKEKGDIPEGYSVSREKKERFSLILESASTNQTSMYLCASGGTSGRASGANVLTFGAGSRLTVL.

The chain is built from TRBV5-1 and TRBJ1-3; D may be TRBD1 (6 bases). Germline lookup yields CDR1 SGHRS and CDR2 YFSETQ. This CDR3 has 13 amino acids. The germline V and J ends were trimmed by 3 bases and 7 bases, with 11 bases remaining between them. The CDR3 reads CASSSGHSNTIYF. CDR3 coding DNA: TGCGCCAGCAGCTCGGGACACTCTAACACCATATATTTT. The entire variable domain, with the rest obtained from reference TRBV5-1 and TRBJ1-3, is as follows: KAGVTQTPRYLIKTRGQQVTLSCSPISGHRSVSWYQQTPGQGLQFLFEYFSETQRNKGNFPGRFSGRQFSNSRSEMNVSTLELGDSALYLCASSSGHSNTIYFGEGSWLTVV.

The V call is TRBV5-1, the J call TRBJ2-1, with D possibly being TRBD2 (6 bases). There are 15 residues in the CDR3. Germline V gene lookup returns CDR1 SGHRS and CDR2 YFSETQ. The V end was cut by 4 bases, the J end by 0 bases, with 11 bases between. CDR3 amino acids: CASSQGGFSYNEQFF. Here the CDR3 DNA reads TGCGCCAGCAGCCAAGGAGGGTTCTCCTACAATGAGCAGTTCTTC.

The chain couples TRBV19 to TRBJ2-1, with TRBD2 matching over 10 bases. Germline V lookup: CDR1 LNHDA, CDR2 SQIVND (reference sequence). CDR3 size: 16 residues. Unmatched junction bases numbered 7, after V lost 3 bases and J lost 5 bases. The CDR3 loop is CASSIATSGSHNEQFF. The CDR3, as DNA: TGTGCCAGTAGTATTGCGACTAGCGGGTCCCACAATGAGCAGTTCTTC.

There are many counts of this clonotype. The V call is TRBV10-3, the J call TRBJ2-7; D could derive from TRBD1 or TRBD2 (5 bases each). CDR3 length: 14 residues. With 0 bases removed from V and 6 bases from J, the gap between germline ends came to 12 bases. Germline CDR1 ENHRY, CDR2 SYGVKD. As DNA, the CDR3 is TGTGCCATCAGTGAGTCGGGGACCTCTGGCGAGCAGTACTTC. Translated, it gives CAISESGTSGEQYF.

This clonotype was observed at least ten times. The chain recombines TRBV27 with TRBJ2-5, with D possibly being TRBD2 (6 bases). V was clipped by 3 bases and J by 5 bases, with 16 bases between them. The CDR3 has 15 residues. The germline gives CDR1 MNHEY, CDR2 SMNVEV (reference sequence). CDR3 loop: CASSFFGGSEETQYF. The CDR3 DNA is TGTGCCAGCAGTTTCTTTGGAGGGTCCGAGGAGACCCAGTACTTC.

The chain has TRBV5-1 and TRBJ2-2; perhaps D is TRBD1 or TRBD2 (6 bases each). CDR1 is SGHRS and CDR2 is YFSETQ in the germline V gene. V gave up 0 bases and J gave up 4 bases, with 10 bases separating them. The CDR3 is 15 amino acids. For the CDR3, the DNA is TGCGCCAGCAGCTTGGAGGGGGGACCCACCGGGGAGCTGTTTTTT. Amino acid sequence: CASSLEGGPTGELFF.